The 7 T cell receptor beta chains in this list originate from one sample, sequenced in a study of control samples from healthy donors and cancer patients. The method was immunoSEQ multiplex PCR; TCRdb's version includes in-frame clones alone and lacks a portion of them. The sample comprises 120,000 or so clones, more than 75% of which are singletons, and about 2.7% rests with the top ten. The sequencing sample was made of blood. The receptors derive from a man in his sixties in good health.

The chain links TRBV28 to TRBJ2-1; no reliable D call. This CDR3 is built from 15 residues. Germline-derived CDR1 and CDR2 are MDHEN and SYDVKM. Trimming pared 4 bases from V and 1 base from J, leaving 11 bases between. In DNA, the CDR3 is TGTGCCAGCAGTTCTGGGGTTGAGTCCTACAATGAGCAGTTCTTC. Translation gives CASSSGVESYNEQFF.

The chain combines TRBV4-3 with TRBJ2-2; D is unresolved. Looked up from germline, CDR1 is LGHNA and CDR2 is YSLEER. Trimming shortened V by 0 bases and J by 6 bases, and 8 bases separated the two germline ends. The CDR3 totals 14 residues. The CDR3 loop reads CASSQDTDPGELFF. The CDR3 DNA reads as TGCGCCAGCAGCCAAGATACGGACCCCGGGGAGCTGTTTTTT.

V is TRBV7-9 and J is TRBJ1-2; D is possibly TRBD1 (5 bases). Germline V gives CDR1 SEHNR, CDR2 FQNEAQ (reference sequence). V was shortened by 2 bases and J by 3 bases, with 10 bases between the two germline ends. The CDR3 has 14 residues. CDR3 sequence: CASSLLGRDYGYTF. The DNA for the CDR3 is TGTGCCAGCAGCTTATTGGGCAGGGACTATGGCTACACCTTC.

The rearrangement joins TRBV30 to TRBJ1-5, with 9 bases lining up with TRBD1. J gave up 5 bases and V 0 bases, and 5 bases lay outside the gene matches. Looked up from germline, CDR1 is GTSNPN and CDR2 is SVGIG (reference sequence). The CDR3 covers 15 residues. CDR3 DNA: TGTGCCTGGAGTGTGGGGACAGGGCTGGATCAGCCCCAGCATTTT. Residues: CAWSVGTGLDQPQHF.

The chain employs TRBV24-1 and TRBJ1-5; 9 positions match TRBD1. Germline V CDR1 and CDR2: KGHDR, SFDVKD. The CDR3 covers 16 residues. The trim removed 3 bases at V and 3 bases at J, leaving 5 bases unmatched. In DNA, the CDR3 is TGTGCCACCAGTGATCCGGGACAGGGTTTCAATCAGCCCCAGCATTTT. Encoded protein: CATSDPGQGFNQPQHF.

V and J are TRBV29-1 and TRBJ1-2; D is unresolved. Germline V gene data show CDR1 as SQVTM and CDR2 as ANQGSEA. The V gene lost 2 bases and the J gene lost 5 bases, with 6 bases spanning the gap. The CDR3 runs 11 residues. The CDR3 DNA follows: TGCAGCGTTGAATATGTGTATGGCTACACCTTC. It is translated as CSVEYVYGYTF.

CDR3 nucleotides: TGTGCCAGCAGTCCAGCTGGAGTTGAAAAACTGTTTTTT. Its translation is CASSPAGVEKLFF. This rearrangement joins TRBV28 to TRBJ1-4; D call uncertain. The ends were cut back, 5 bases at V and 7 bases at J, with 11 bases in the middle. Germline values: CDR1 MDHEN, CDR2 SYDVKM. The CDR3 loop spans 13 amino acids.